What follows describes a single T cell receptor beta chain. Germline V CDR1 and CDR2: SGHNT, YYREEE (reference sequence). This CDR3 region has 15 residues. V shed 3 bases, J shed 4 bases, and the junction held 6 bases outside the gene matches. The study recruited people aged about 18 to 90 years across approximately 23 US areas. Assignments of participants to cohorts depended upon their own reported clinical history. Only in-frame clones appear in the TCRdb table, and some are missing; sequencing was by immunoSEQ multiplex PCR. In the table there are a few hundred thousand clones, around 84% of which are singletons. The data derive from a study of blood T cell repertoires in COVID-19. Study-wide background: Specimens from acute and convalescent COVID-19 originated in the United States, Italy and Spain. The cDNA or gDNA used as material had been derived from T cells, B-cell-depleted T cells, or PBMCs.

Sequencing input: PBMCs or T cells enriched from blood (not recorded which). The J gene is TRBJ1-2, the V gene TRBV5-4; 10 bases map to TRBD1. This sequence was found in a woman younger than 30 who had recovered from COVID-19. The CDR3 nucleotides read TGTGCCAGCAGCTCCTGGAGGACAGGGGGCTATGGCTACACCTTC. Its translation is CASSSWRTGGYGYTF.